This TCR beta chain was recorded in a study of T cells in Graves' hyperthyroidism and ophthalmopathy (dated by TCRdb to about 2019). For context, the study as a whole: Peripheral blood was sampled at the time of initial diagnosis, prior to any treatment. TCR Vbeta CDR3 sequencing of roughly 140 peripheral blood samples (more than 40 ophthalmopathy, 75 hyperthyroidism and around 17 progressor patients) is reported in the paper. An independent validation cohort of around 19 hyperthyroidism patients and over 15 patients who later progressed to ophthalmopathy tested prospective prediction of ophthalmopathy. Thyroid tissue and blood T-cell repertoires from several Graves' hyperthyroidism patients were also compared in the study. For training and testing, the roughly 97 patients in the discovery cohort were randomly divided in a 7:3 ratio. TCR V-J signatures able to tell the groups apart were searched for in a discovery cohort of 100 patients, of whom roughly 42 had Graves' ophthalmopathy and 57 had stable Graves' hyperthyroidism. Following sampling, methimazole starting at 30 mg daily was given to hyperthyroidism patients, and high-dose intravenous methylprednisolone was given to ophthalmopathy patients.

Stable Graves' hyperthyroidism was defined as no progression to ophthalmopathy during 18 months of follow-up. The hyperthyroidism patients were between 18 and 65 years old and newly diagnosed, with a disease duration of less than 2 months. Exclusion was applied to patients with uncontrolled infections, other autoimmune diseases, pregnancy or lactation. Diagnoses were established on the basis of clinical symptoms, serum thyroxine and TRAb, thyroid ultrasound, and orbital computed tomography. PBMCs were isolated from roughly 10 ml of fresh peripheral blood by Ficoll-Paque density gradient centrifugation. Trizol reagent was used to extract total RNA, and RNA quality was then checked on an Agilent 2100 Bioanalyzer. General findings and caveats noted by the study authors: A 13 V-J signature model separated ophthalmopathy from stable hyperthyroidism, with around 90% sensitivity and 81% to 83% specificity in cross-validation and 80%/75% in testing. Sample size was not statistically predetermined, and blinding of investigators to group allocation was not performed. In validation, the model predicted progression to ophthalmopathy a median of about 6.8 months before onset, with 70% to 71% sensitivity and about 75% specificity. Most expanded thyroid clonotypes (frequency above 0.001) were also detected in blood, a finding suggesting that blood repertoires may reflect thyroid immune responses.

The TCR beta CDR3 regions were amplified from the RNA transcripts. The first round of RT-PCR for the TCR CDR3 was performed with the HTBI primer set and the Qiagen OneStep RT-PCR kit. A second multiplex PCR round built the libraries, followed by size selection and purification. Sequencing of the libraries was done on an Illumina HiSeq2000 using paired-end 100 bp reads. The paper's data handling went like this. Raw data were processed with SOAPnuke, discarding reads with adapters, uncalled bases, mean Phred below 15, or no exact constant-primer or identifier match. High-quality paired reads were merged using COPE v1.2.5, and each unique nucleotide sequence was defined as a clonotype. MiTCR v1.1 was used to align the clonotypes against IMGT TRBV, TRBD and TRBJ reference segments. Analysis was restricted to V-J combinations with a frequency above 0.0001, which covered over 98% of repertoires. A TCS score was defined as the ratio of F50 (clonal expansion) to E x V (chaos), with BLOSUM62-based TCRdist applied between CDR3 peptides within each V-J. Welch's t-statistics and random forest reduced several hundred V-J features to 10 to 15, which were used in a naive Bayes classifier (R e1071). TCRdb ran its own pipeline on the public reads, namely fastp trimming at Q25 and MiXCR clone calling, and kept in-frame beta chains. Each entry merges the rows of one CDR3 protein and shows their most common DNA and genes. The V and J calls follow TCRdb's processing rather than the paper's. This sample has under 450,000 distinct CDR3 sequences in its table, and around a sixth of those were observed once. 14% of the sample belongs to the ten largest clones.

In the case of this clonotype: Which antigen it targets is not known. At one boundary the junction diverges from the germline segment, which might be a read error.

Sample: blood. The TCR originated in a woman younger than 30 with Graves' hyperthyroidism.

Read as DNA, the sequence is TGTGCCAGCAGTCAACCGGGACAGACAGGCACCGAGGAGCTGTTTTTT. This translates into CASSQPGQTGTEELFF. This sequence uses TRBV28 and TRBJ2-2, with 7 bases aligning to TRBD1. There are 16 amino acids in the CDR3, from cysteine to phenylalanine inclusive. Only the CDR3 DNA stays, 48 bases, in frame from base 1. The germline V gene yields MDHEN for CDR1 and SYDVKM for CDR2.